This T cell receptor (beta chain) comes out of a study of T-cell memory formation after mild COVID-19. Study overall: The TCR clusters were mostly specific to one donor.

The length of the CDR3 is 16 residues. The V end lost 0 bases, the J end lost 4 bases, and 16 bases lay between the germline ends. Germline V gene sequence: CDR1 LGHNA, CDR2 YSLEER. Researchers used 5'RACE with constant-segment primers to make TCR alpha and TCR beta cDNA libraries that carry sample barcodes and UMIs. Using its own MiXCR run on the 5' RACE reads, TCRdb lists one record per CDR3 protein. The sample yields over 70,000 distinct CDR3 sequences, less than 15% seen once. The sample holds many counts of this clonotype. The sequenced sample consisted of PBMCs or a T cell subset sorted from them (not recorded which). The source is an adult woman who had mild COVID-19 (a few samples of this study predate the infection). Cell type and time point are not known. V usage is TRBV4-3 and J usage is TRBJ2-7; D is perhaps TRBD1 (6 bases). The CDR3 protein is CASSQEIMNGQYEQYF. The CDR3 DNA follows: TGCGCCAGCAGCCAAGAGATCATGAACGGACAGTACGAGCAGTACTTC.